This T cell receptor (beta chain) was sequenced during a study of blood T cell repertoires in COVID-19. In the study overall: PBMCs, B-cell-depleted T cells, or T cells provided the cDNA or gDNA that made up the material.

Original processing methods: Amplification of reference gene primers was used by the study to estimate nucleated cell counts. The method was immunoSEQ multiplex PCR; TCRdb's version includes in-frame clones alone and lacks a portion of them. D and trimming come from the DNA, and the V and J calls and clone size come from that table. The data hold around 130,000 clones, with 88% observed a single time. The CDR3 extends over 16 amino acids. Germline V gives CDR1 SQVTM, CDR2 ANQGSEA. Trimming pared 4 bases from V and 6 bases from J, leaving 22 bases between. Sequenced: peripheral blood. The TCR sequence derives from a human donor with COVID-19, enrolled during active disease. The donor label of this sample is uncertain. V gene TRBV29-1 combines with J gene TRBJ2-1; tentatively, D is TRBD2 (5 bases). The DNA for the CDR3 is TGCAGCGTTGCCCTCCCGGGGTCACACCCCGGCAATGAGCAGTTCTTC. Translated: CSVALPGSHPGNEQFF.